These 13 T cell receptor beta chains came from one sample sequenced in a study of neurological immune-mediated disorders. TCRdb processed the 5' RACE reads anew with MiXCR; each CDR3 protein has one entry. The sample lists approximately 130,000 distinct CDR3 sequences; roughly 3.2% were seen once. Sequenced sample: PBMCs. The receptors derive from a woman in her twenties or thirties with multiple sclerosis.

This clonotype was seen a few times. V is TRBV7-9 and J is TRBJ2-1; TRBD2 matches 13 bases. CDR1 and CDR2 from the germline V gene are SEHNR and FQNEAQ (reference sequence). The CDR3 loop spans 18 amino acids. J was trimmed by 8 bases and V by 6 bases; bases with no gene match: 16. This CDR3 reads CASSPRLAGGPLGDEQFF. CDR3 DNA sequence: TGTGCCAGCAGTCCTCGACTAGCGGGAGGACCTCTGGGCGATGAGCAGTTCTTC. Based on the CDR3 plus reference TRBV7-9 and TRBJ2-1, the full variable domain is DTGVSQNPRHKITKRGQNVTFRCDPISEHNRLYWYRQTLGQGPEFLTYFQNEAQLEKSRLLSDRFSAERPKGSFSTLEIQRTEQGDSAMYLCASSPRLAGGPLGDEQFFGPGTRLTVL.

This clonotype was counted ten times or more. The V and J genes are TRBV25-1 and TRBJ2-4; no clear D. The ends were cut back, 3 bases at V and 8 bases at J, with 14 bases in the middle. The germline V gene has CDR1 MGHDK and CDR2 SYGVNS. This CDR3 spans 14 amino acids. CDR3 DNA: TGTGCCAGCAGTGACCAACGCCTTGGGGACATTCAGTACTTC. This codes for CASSDQRLGDIQYF. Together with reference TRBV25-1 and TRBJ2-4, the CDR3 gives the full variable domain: EADIYQTPRYLVIGTGKKITLECSQTMGHDKMYWYQQDPGMELHLIHYSYGVNSTEKGDLSSESTVSRIRTEHFPLTLESARPSHTSQYLCASSDQRLGDIQYFGAGTRLSVL.

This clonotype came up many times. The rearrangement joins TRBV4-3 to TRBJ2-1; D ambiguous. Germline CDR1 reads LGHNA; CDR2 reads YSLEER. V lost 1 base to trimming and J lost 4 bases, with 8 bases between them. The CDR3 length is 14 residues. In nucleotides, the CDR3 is TGCGCCAGCAGCCAAGTCTATGAATACAATGAGCAGTTCTTC. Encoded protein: CASSQVYEYNEQFF.

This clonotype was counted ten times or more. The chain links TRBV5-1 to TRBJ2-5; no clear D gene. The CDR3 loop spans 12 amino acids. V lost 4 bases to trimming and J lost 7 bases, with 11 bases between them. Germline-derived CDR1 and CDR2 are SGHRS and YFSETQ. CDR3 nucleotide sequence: TGCGCCAGCAGCGTCGCCTCCGGGACCCAGTACTTC. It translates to CASSVASGTQYF.

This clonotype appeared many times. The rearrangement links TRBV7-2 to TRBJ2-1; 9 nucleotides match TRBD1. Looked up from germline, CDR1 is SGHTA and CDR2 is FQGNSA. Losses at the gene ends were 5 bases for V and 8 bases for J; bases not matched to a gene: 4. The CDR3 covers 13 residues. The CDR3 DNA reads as TGTGCCAGCAGCACCAGGACAGGGGATGAGCAGTTCTTC. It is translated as CASSTRTGDEQFF.

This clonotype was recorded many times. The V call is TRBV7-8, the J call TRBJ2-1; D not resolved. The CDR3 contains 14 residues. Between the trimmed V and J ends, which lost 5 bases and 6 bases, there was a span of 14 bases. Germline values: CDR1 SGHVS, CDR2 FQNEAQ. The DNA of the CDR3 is TGTGCCAGCAGCAACTTAGGCGTTGCCAATGAGCAGTTCTTC. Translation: CASSNLGVANEQFF.

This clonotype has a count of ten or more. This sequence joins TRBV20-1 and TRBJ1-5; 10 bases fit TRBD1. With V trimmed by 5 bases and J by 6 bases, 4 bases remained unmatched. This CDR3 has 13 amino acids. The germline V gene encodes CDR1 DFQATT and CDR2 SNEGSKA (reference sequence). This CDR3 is CSASGTGVQPQHF. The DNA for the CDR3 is TGCAGTGCTTCCGGGACAGGGGTTCAGCCCCAGCATTTT.

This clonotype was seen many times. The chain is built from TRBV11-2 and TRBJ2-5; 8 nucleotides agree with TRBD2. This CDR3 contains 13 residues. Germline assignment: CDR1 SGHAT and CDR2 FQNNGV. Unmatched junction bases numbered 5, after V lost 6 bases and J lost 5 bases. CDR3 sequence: CASRGGGGETQYF. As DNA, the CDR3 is TGTGCCAGCAGGGGCGGCGGGGGGGAGACCCAGTACTTC. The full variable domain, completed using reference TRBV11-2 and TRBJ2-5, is EAGVAQSPRYKIIEKRQSVAFWCNPISGHATLYWYQQILGQGPKLLIQFQNNGVVDDSQLPKDRFSAERLKGVDSTLKIQPAKLEDSAVYLCASRGGGGETQYFGPGTRLLVL.

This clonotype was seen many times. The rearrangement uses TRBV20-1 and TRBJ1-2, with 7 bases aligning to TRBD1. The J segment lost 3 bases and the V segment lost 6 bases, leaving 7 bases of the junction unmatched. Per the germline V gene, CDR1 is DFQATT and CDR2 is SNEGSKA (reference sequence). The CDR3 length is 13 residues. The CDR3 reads CSASPGQDYGYTF. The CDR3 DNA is TGCAGTGCGAGTCCCGGACAGGACTATGGCTACACCTTC.

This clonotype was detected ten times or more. Written as DNA, the CDR3 is TGTGCCAGCAGCTTAATCTCTCGGGGTGGGGGCGAGACCCAGTACTTC. It codes for CASSLISRGGGETQYF. The chain couples TRBV11-2 to TRBJ2-5; D possibly corresponds to TRBD1 (6 bases). Germline V gene lookup returns CDR1 SGHAT and CDR2 FQNNGV. Between the trimmed V and J ends, which lost 2 bases and 5 bases, there was a span of 18 bases. The CDR3 totals 16 residues.

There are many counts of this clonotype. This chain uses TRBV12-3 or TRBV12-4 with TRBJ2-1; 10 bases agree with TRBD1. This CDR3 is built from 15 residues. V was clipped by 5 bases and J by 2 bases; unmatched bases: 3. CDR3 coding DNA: TGTGCCAGCAGTCCCGGGACAGGGGCCTACAATGAGCAGTTCTTC. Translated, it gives CASSPGTGAYNEQFF.

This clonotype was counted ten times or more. CDR3 nucleotides: TGCAGTGCACATCAACCGGGACTCGGACCCTACGAGCAGTACTTC. Translated, it gives CSAHQPGLGPYEQYF. The chain uses TRBV20-1 and TRBJ2-7; D possibly corresponds to TRBD2 (6 bases). This CDR3 is built from 15 residues. V shed 6 bases and J shed 2 bases, with 20 bases lying between them. Germline CDR1 is DFQATT and CDR2 is SNEGSKA (reference sequence).

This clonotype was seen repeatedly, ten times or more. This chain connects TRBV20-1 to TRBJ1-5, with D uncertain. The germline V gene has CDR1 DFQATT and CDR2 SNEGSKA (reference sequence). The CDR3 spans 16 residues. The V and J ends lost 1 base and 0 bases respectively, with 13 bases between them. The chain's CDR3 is CSARGRQRNSNQPQHF. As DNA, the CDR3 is TGCAGTGCTAGAGGTCGGCAGCGTAATAGCAATCAGCCCCAGCATTTT.